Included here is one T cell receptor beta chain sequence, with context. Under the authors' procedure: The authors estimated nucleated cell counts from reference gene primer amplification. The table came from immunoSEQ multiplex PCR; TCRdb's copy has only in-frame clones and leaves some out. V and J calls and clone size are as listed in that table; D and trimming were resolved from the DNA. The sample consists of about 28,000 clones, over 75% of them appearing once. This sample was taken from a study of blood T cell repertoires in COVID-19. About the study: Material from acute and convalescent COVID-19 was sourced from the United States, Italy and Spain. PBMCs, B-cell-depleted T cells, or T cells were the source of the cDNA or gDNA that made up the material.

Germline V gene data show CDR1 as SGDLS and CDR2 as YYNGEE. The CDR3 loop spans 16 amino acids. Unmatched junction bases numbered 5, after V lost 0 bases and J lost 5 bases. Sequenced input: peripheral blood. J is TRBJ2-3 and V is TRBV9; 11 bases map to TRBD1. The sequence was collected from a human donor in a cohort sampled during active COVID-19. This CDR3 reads CASSVVGQGARDTQYF. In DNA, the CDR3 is TGTGCCAGCAGCGTAGTTGGACAGGGGGCAAGAGATACGCAGTATTTT.